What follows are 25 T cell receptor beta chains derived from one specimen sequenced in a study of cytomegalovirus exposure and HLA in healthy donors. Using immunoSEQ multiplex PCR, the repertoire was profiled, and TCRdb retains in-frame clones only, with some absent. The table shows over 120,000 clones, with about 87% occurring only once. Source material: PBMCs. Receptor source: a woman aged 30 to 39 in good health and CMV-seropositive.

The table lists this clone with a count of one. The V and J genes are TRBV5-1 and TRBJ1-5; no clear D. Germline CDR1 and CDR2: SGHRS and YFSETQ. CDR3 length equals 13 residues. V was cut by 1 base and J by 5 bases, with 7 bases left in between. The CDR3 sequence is CASSLREDQPQHF. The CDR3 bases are TGCGCCAGCAGCTTGAGGGAGGATCAGCCCCAGCATTTT. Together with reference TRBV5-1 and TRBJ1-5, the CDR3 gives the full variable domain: KAGVTQTPRYLIKTRGQQVTLSCSPISGHRSVSWYQQTPGQGLQFLFEYFSETQRNKGNFPGRFSGRQFSNSRSEMNVSTLELGDSALYLCASSLREDQPQHFGDGTRLSIL.

CDR3 amino acids: CASMDQRGNEQYF. CDR3 sequence (DNA): TGCGCCAGCATGGACCAGCGGGGGAACGAGCAGTACTTC. The chain employs TRBV10-2 and TRBJ2-7; TRBD2 agrees at 8 bases. This CDR3 has 13 amino acids. V lost 7 bases, J lost 5 bases, and 7 bases stayed unmatched. The germline CDR1 and CDR2 sequences are WSHSY and SAAADI.

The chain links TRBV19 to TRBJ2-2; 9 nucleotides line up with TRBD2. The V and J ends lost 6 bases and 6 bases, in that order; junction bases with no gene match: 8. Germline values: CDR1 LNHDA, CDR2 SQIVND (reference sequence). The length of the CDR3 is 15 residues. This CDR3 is CASSSAGGIAGELFF. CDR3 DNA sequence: TGTGCCAGTAGCTCAGCGGGGGGTATCGCCGGGGAGCTGTTTTTT.

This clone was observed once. CDR3: CASSEDRGSLAEAFF. CDR3 nucleotide sequence: TGTGCCAGCAGTGAAGACAGGGGCTCTCTCGCTGAAGCTTTCTTT. The chain recombines TRBV2 with TRBJ1-1, with 7 bases aligning to TRBD1. V was pared by 1 base and J by 6 bases, with 8 bases of the junction left unmatched. CDR1 and CDR2 from the germline V gene are SNHLY and FYNNEI. This CDR3 contains 15 residues.

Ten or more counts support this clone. In DNA, the CDR3 is TGTGCCAGCAGCTTAGCGCTGAGCGGGGGGTTCACAGATACGCAGTATTTT. This translates into CASSLALSGGFTDTQYF. J is TRBJ2-3 and V is TRBV7-2; 9 nucleotides line up with TRBD2. CDR1 and CDR2 (germline): SGHTA, FQGNSA. The V and J ends lost 0 bases and 2 bases, in that order; junction bases with no gene match: 6. The CDR3 extends over 17 amino acids.

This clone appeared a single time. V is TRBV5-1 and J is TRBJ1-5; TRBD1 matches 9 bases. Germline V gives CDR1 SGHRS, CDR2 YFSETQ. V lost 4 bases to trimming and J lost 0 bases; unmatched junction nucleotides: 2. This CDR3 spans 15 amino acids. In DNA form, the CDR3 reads TGCGCCAGCAGCCTGGACAGGGGTAGCAATCAGCCCCAGCATTTT. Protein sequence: CASSLDRGSNQPQHF.

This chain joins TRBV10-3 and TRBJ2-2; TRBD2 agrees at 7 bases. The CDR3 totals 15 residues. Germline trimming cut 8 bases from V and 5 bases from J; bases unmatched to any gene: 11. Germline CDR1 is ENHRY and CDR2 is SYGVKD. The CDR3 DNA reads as TGTGCCATCGGGGCTGGGGGACTATTTACCGGGGAGCTGTTTTTT. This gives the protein CAIGAGGLFTGELFF.

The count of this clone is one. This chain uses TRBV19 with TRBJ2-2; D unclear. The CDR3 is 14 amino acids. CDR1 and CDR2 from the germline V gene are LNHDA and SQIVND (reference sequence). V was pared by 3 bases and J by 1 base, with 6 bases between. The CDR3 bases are TGTGCCAGTAGTATTTCCAAGAACACCGGGGAGCTGTTTTTT. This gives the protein CASSISKNTGELFF.

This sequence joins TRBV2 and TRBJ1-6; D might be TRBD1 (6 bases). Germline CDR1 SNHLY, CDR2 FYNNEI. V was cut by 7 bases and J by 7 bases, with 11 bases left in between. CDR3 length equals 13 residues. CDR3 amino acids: CASTGERNSPLHF. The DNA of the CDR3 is TGTGCCAGCACAGGGGAAAGAAATTCACCCCTCCACTTT.

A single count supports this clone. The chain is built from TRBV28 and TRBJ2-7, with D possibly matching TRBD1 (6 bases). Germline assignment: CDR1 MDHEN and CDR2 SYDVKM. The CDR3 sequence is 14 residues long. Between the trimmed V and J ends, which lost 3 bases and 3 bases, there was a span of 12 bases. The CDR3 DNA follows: TGTGCCAGCAGTTTTTCTACAGGGAACTACGAGCAGTACTTC. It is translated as CASSFSTGNYEQYF.

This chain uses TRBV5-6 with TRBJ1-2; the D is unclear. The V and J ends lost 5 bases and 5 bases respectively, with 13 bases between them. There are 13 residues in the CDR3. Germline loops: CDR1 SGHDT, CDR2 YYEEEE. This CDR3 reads CASRVRGLYGYTF. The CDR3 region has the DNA TGTGCCAGCAGGGTGAGAGGGCTTTATGGCTACACCTTC. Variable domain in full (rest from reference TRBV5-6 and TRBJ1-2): DAGVTQSPTHLIKTRGQQVTLRCSPKSGHDTVSWYQQALGQGPQFIFQYYEEEERQRGNFPDRFSGHQFPNYSSELNVNALLLGDSALYLCASRVRGLYGYTFGSGTRLTVV.

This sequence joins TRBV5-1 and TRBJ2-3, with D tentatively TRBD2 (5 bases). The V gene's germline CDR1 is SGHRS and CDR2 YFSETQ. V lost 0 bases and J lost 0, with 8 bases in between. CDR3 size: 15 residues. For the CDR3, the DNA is TGCGCCAGCAGCTTGGACGGGGAAAGCACAGATACGCAGTATTTT. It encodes CASSLDGESTDTQYF.

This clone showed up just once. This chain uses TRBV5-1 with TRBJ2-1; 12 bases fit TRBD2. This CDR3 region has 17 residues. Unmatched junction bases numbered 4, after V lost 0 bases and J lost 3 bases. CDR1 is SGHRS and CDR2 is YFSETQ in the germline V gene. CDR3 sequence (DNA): TGCGCCAGCAGCTTGGTACTAGCGGGGGGCCTCTACAATGAGCAGTTCTTC. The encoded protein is CASSLVLAGGLYNEQFF.

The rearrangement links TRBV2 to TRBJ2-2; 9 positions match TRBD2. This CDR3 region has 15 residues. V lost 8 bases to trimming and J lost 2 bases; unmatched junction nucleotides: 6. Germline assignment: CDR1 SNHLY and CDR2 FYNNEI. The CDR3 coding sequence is TGTGCCAGCTGCGCTAGCGGGGCTAACACCGGGGAGCTGTTTTTT. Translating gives CASCASGANTGELFF.

Written as DNA, the CDR3 is TGTGCCAGCAGTTTTCGTTCCTCCAGGGGTCCACACAATGAGCAGTTCTTC. It is translated as CASSFRSSRGPHNEQFF. The J gene is TRBJ2-1, the V gene TRBV28, with D perhaps TRBD1 (6 bases). The CDR3 runs to 17 residues. V shed 3 bases and J shed 5 bases, with 20 bases lying between them. CDR1 and CDR2 (germline): MDHEN, SYDVKM.

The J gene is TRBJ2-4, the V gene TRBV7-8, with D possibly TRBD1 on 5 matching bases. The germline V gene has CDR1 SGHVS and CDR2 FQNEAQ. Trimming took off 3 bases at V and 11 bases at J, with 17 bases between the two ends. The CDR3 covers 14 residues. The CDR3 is CASSFVGDSRFQYF. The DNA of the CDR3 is TGTGCCAGCAGCTTTGTAGGAGACAGTCGATTTCAGTACTTC.

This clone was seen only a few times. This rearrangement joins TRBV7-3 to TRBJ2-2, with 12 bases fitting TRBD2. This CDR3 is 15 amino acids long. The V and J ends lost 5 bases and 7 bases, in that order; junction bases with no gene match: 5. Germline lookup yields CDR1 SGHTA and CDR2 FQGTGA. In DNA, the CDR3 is TGTGCCAGCAGCGTGACTAGCGGGAGCGACGGGGAGCTGTTTTTT. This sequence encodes CASSVTSGSDGELFF.

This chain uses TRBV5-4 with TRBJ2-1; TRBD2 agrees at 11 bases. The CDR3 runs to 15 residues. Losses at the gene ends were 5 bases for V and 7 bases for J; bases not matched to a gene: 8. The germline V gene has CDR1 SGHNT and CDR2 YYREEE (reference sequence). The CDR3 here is CASSSLAGAPNEQFF. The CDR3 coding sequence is TGTGCCAGCAGTTCACTAGCGGGAGCGCCTAATGAGCAGTTCTTC.

The DNA of the CDR3 is TGTGCCAGCAGCTTAGGAGGGACAGATGAAAAACTGTTTTTT. It translates to CASSLGGTDEKLFF. The chain joins TRBV7-6 to TRBJ1-4; 7 nucleotides match TRBD1. CDR1 SGHVS and CDR2 FNYEAQ come from the germline V gene. V dropped 1 base and J dropped 6; count of bases not matched to a gene: 2. The CDR3 covers 14 residues. Complete variable domain (other parts from reference TRBV7-6 and TRBJ1-4): GAGVSQSPRYKVTKRGQDVALRCDPISGHVSLYWYRQALGQGPEFLTYFNYEAQQDKSGLPNDRFSAERPEGSISTLTIQRTEQRDSAMYRCASSLGGTDEKLFFGSGTQLSVL.

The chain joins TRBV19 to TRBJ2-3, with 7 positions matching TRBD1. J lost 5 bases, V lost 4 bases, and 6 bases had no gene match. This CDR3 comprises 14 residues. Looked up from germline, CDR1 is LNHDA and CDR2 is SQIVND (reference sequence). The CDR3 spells CASSTRQGRDTQYF. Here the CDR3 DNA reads TGTGCCAGTAGTACCCGACAGGGTCGAGATACGCAGTATTTT.

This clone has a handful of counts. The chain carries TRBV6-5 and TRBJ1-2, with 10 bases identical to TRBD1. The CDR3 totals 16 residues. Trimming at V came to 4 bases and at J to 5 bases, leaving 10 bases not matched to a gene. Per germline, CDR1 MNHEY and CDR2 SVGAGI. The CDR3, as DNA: TGTGCCAGCAGTTCCGACAGGGGGCGGAACTCTTATGGCTACACCTTC. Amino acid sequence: CASSSDRGRNSYGYTF.

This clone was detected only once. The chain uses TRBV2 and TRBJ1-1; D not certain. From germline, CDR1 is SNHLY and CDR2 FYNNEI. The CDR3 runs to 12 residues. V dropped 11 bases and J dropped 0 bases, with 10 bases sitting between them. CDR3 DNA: TGTGCCGGACGGGGTATGAACACTGAAGCTTTCTTT. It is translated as CAGRGMNTEAFF.

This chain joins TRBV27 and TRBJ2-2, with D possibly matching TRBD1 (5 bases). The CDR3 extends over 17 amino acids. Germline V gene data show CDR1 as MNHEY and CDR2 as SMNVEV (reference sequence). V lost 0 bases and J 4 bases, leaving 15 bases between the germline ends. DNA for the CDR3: TGTGCCAGCAGTTTATCGGCTGGAAGGGGCCCCACCGGGGAGCTGTTTTTT. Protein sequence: CASSLSAGRGPTGELFF.

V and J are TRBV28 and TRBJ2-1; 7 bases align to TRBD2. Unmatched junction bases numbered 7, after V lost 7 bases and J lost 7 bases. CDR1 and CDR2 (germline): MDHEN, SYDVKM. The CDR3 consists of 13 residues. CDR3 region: CASIPGGENEQFF. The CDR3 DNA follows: TGTGCCAGCATTCCTGGGGGGGAGAATGAGCAGTTCTTC.

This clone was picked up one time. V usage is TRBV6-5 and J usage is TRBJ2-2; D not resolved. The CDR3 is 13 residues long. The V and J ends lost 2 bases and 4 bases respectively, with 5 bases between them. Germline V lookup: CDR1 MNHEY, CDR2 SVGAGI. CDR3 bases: TGTGCCAGCAGTTACGAGTTCACCGGGGAGCTGTTTTTT. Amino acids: CASSYEFTGELFF.